These 8 T cell receptor beta chains were all obtained from the same sample, sequenced in a study of T-cell reconstitution after alpha-beta-depleted transplantation in children. Molecular barcoding with unique molecular identifiers was used for the TCRbeta library. TCRdb re-called the PCR reads with MiXCR, one entry per CDR3 protein. The repertoire has 200,000 or so distinct CDR3 sequences, 5% to 7.5% of them found once; the top ten carry 4.5% to 5.5%. Sequenced here: PBMCs, sampled before TCRalphabeta/CD19-depleted stem cell transplant. Receptor source: a girl under three years old with combined immunodeficiency, due to receive a stem cell transplant.

This clonotype has ten or more counts. The V gene is TRBV27, the J gene TRBJ1-2; a possible D gene is TRBD1 (5 bases). The CDR3 consists of 15 residues. Germline V gives CDR1 MNHEY, CDR2 SMNVEV (reference sequence). Trimming removed 0 bases from V and 5 bases from J, with 13 bases in between. For the CDR3, the DNA is TGTGCCAGCAGTTTATCCCGGACACCTTGGTATGGCTACACCTTC. Its translation: CASSLSRTPWYGYTF.

The rearrangement uses TRBV7-9 and TRBJ2-3; tentative D call: TRBD2 (6 bases). Trimming pared 4 bases from V and 4 bases from J, leaving 15 bases between. CDR1 and CDR2 (germline): SEHNR, FQNEAQ (reference sequence). CDR3 size: 15 residues. This CDR3 is CASSSPGSVADTQYF. CDR3 sequence (DNA): TGTGCCAGCAGCTCGCCCGGGAGCGTGGCAGATACGCAGTATTTT.

This clonotype was detected ten times or more. The chain carries TRBV29-1 and TRBJ2-2; TRBD2 aligns across 7 bases. The CDR3 is 14 amino acids. V was clipped by 7 bases and J by 1 base; unmatched bases: 6. Germline V lookup: CDR1 SQVTM, CDR2 ANQGSEA. In nucleotides, the CDR3 is TGCAGCGCCTCCGGGACTAAGAACACCGGGGAGCTGTTTTTT. Protein sequence: CSASGTKNTGELFF.

There are many counts of this clonotype. The chain couples TRBV15 to TRBJ2-7, with 7 positions matching TRBD1. The CDR3 has 15 amino acids. The V and J ends lost 5 bases and 4 bases, in that order; junction bases with no gene match: 11. The germline V gene has CDR1 LNHNV and CDR2 YYDKDF (reference sequence). DNA for the CDR3: TGTGCCACCAGCCGGAACAGGGGACACAATTACGAGCAGTACTTC. Protein: CATSRNRGHNYEQYF.

This clonotype was counted ten times or more. This sequence joins TRBV9 and TRBJ2-6; TRBD1 agrees at 9 bases. This CDR3 is 18 amino acids long. Germline trimming cut 5 bases from V and 0 bases from J; bases unmatched to any gene: 9. CDR1 and CDR2 from the germline V gene are SGDLS and YYNGEE. The CDR3 coding sequence is TGTGCCAGCAGTGTCGAGCACAGGGGGCACTCTGGGGCCAACGTCCTGACTTTC. Amino acids: CASSVEHRGHSGANVLTF.

This clonotype came up many times. The V and J genes are TRBV7-9 and TRBJ1-2; tentative D call: TRBD1 (6 bases). The germline CDR1 and CDR2 sequences are SEHNR and FQNEAQ (reference sequence). The CDR3 is made up of 16 amino acids. V lost 5 bases, J lost 6 bases, and 22 bases lay in between. Here the CDR3 DNA reads TGTGCCAGCAGCCGCCTGGCGGGGGGCGATTTGCATGGCTACACCTTC. Encoded protein: CASSRLAGGDLHGYTF.

This clonotype was recorded once. V gene TRBV24-1 combines with J gene TRBJ2-7; the D gene is possibly TRBD2 (5 bases). Germline CDR1 reads KGHDR; CDR2 reads SFDVKD. CDR3 length equals 13 residues. Trimming cost V 9 bases and J 6 bases, with 17 bases left between them. The CDR3 region is CATAGSVPSEQYF. CDR3 in DNA: TGTGCCACCGCGGGTTCGGTCCCATCCGAGCAGTACTTC.

This clonotype was seen ten or more times. The rearrangement joins TRBV28 to TRBJ2-7, with 8 nucleotides matching TRBD2. In germline, CDR1 is MDHEN, CDR2 SYDVKM. V lost 5 bases to trimming and J lost 0 bases; unmatched junction nucleotides: 12. The CDR3 extends over 17 amino acids. The CDR3 is CASSPPYPSGSSYEQYF. The CDR3 DNA follows: TGTGCCAGCAGTCCCCCATATCCAAGCGGGAGCTCCTACGAGCAGTACTTC.